One and the same sample provided the 5 T cell receptor beta chains below, sequenced in a study of blood T cell repertoires in COVID-19. Assay used: immunoSEQ multiplex PCR; TCRdb lists only in-frame clones, some missing. The sample lists 200,000 to 250,000 clones, roughly 90% occurring once. Sequencing was carried out using PBMCs or T cells enriched from blood (not recorded which). Source of these receptors: a young woman who had recovered from COVID-19.

This chain connects TRBV19 to TRBJ2-3, with 10 nucleotides matching TRBD2. With 4 bases clipped from V and 2 bases from J, the junction kept 9 bases outside the gene matches. Germline CDR1 LNHDA, CDR2 SQIVND (reference sequence). This CDR3 spans 17 amino acids. The CDR3 loop is CASSRLAGALNTDTQYF. The CDR3 DNA reads TGTGCCAGTAGTAGGCTAGCGGGGGCCCTAAACACAGATACGCAGTATTTT.

The CDR3 loop is CASGQGYTEAFF. CDR3 in DNA: TGCGCCAGCGGGCAGGGGTATACTGAAGCTTTCTTT. The chain recombines TRBV5-1 with TRBJ1-1, with D perhaps TRBD1 (6 bases). The CDR3 extends over 12 amino acids. The germline gives CDR1 SGHRS, CDR2 YFSETQ. Trimming removed 7 bases from V and 5 bases from J, with 12 bases in between.

The CDR3 sequence is CASSPGSSYEQYF. The CDR3 DNA sequence: TGTGCCAGCTCACCAGGGAGCTCCTACGAGCAGTACTTC. V gene TRBV18 combines with J gene TRBJ2-7, with D maybe TRBD2 (5 bases). Germline V gives CDR1 KGHSH, CDR2 LQKENI. The CDR3 runs to 13 residues. V gave up 2 bases and J gave up 0 bases, with 5 bases separating them.

This clone occurred a few times. The J gene is TRBJ1-2, the V gene TRBV7-2; D perhaps matches TRBD1 (5 bases). Germline lookup yields CDR1 SGHTA and CDR2 FQGNSA. Trimming removed 5 bases at V and 4 bases at J, with 14 bases between. CDR3 size: 14 residues. The CDR3 nucleotides read TGTGCCAGCAGCCCCGGACACTTTGTCTATGGCTACACCTTC. As protein: CASSPGHFVYGYTF.

This chain joins TRBV18 and TRBJ1-2, with 7 bases fitting TRBD1. The CDR3 totals 18 residues. The V segment lost 3 bases and the J segment 3 bases; nucleotides outside the gene matches: 16. Germline CDR1 reads KGHSH; CDR2 reads LQKENI. The CDR3 DNA reads TGTGCCAGCTCACCCATTAGATGGAACAGGGGCGCCCACTATGGCTACACCTTC. It codes for CASSPIRWNRGAHYGYTF.